What follows are 22 T cell receptor beta chains derived from one specimen sequenced in a study of T cell changes during pregnancy in multiple sclerosis. Clones were sequenced by immunoSEQ multiplex PCR, and TCRdb holds only the in-frame ones, with some missing. The data contain under 150,000 clones, 95% to 98% of them singletons. Sequencing was performed on peripheral blood, taken after pregnancy. These receptor sequences come from a female donor with multiple sclerosis, enrolled in a pregnancy study.

A few counts support this clone. The chain recombines TRBV5-4 with TRBJ1-1; D not certain. The V gene's germline CDR1 is SGHNT and CDR2 YYREEE (reference sequence). Trimming shortened V by 6 bases and J by 1 base, and 7 bases separated the two germline ends. CDR3 size: 12 residues. CDR3 protein: CASTPRNTEAFF. DNA for the CDR3: TGTGCCAGCACCCCGAGGAACACTGAAGCTTTCTTT.

J is TRBJ2-5 and V is TRBV4-2, with D perhaps TRBD1 (6 bases). There are 15 residues in the CDR3. Germline CDR1 and CDR2: LGHNA and YNFKEQ. Trimming left V 5 bases short and J 1 base short, with 14 bases between. CDR3 nucleotide sequence: TGTGCCAGCAGCTTGCCGGACAGCCTCCAAGAGACCCAGTACTTC. Translated: CASSLPDSLQETQYF.

The V gene is TRBV6-6, the J gene TRBJ1-1; no clear D. V was shortened by 4 bases and J by 4 bases, with 16 bases between the two germline ends. The CDR3 covers 15 residues. Per germline, CDR1 MNHNY and CDR2 SVGAGI (reference sequence). The CDR3 DNA sequence: TGTGCCAGCAGTTCTTTCTTCGGGGAGCCCACTGAAGCTTTCTTT. Residues: CASSSFFGEPTEAFF.

This clone occurred once. The chain uses TRBV19 and TRBJ1-4; 9 nucleotides match TRBD1. The V and J ends lost 1 base and 7 bases, in that order; junction bases with no gene match: 7. Germline CDR1 is LNHDA and CDR2 is SQIVND (reference sequence). The CDR3 sequence is 16 residues long. CDR3 sequence reads: CASSIAQGASGEKLFF. DNA for the CDR3: TGTGCCAGTAGTATAGCACAGGGGGCTTCGGGTGAAAAACTGTTTTTT. Based on the CDR3 plus reference TRBV19 and TRBJ1-4, the full variable domain is DGGITQSPKYLFRKEGQNVTLSCEQNLNHDAMYWYRQDPGQGLRLIYYSQIVNDFQKGDIAEGYSVSREKKESFPLTVTSAQKNPTAFYLCASSIAQGASGEKLFFGSGTQLSVL.

This chain joins TRBV4-1 and TRBJ2-5; maybe TRBD1 (5 bases). Germline assignment: CDR1 MGHRA and CDR2 YSYEKL. Trimming removed 0 bases at V and 4 bases at J, with 12 bases between. The CDR3 consists of 15 residues. The CDR3 is CASSQEGRSGETQYF. CDR3 coding DNA: TGCGCCAGCAGCCAAGAGGGGCGGTCGGGAGAGACCCAGTACTTC.

The chain uses TRBV28 and TRBJ2-7; 10 nucleotides match TRBD2. The CDR3 totals 11 residues. With 3 bases clipped from V and 13 bases from J, the junction kept 3 bases outside the gene matches. The germline V gene encodes CDR1 MDHEN and CDR2 SYDVKM. The CDR3: CASSFGLAAYF. The CDR3 DNA sequence: TGTGCCAGCAGTTTCGGACTAGCGGCCTACTTC.

The chain employs TRBV12-5 and TRBJ2-5, with D unclear. The CDR3 runs 13 residues. Deletions cut 5 bases from V and 3 bases from J, with 10 bases between. CDR1 and CDR2 (germline): LGHNT, FRNRAP. CDR3: CASGMGVKETQYF. In DNA form, the CDR3 reads TGTGCTAGTGGTATGGGCGTAAAAGAGACCCAGTACTTC.

This clone was seen only once. CDR3 protein: CSVEDSLVGYGYTF. The CDR3 coding sequence is TGCAGCGTTGAGGACAGCCTGGTGGGTTATGGCTACACCTTC. This rearrangement joins TRBV29-1 to TRBJ1-2; TRBD1 is a possible D gene (6 bases). The length of the CDR3 is 14 residues. Deletions cut 3 bases from V and 5 bases from J, with 16 bases between. Germline V gene lookup returns CDR1 SQVTM and CDR2 ANQGSEA.

The table lists this clone with a few counts. V is TRBV1 and J is TRBJ1-5. TRBV1 is a recognized pseudogene. CDR3 length: 16 amino acids. The CDR3 nucleotides are TGCACCAGCAGCCAATTAAAAAAAGGAGAGAATCAGCCCCAGCATTTT. Translation gives CTSSQLKKGENQPQHF.

The genes are TRBV6-4 and TRBJ2-1; weak D call: TRBD1 (5 bases). Germline V gene data show CDR1 as MRHNA and CDR2 as SNTAGT. The CDR3 runs to 17 residues. Trimming removed 0 bases at V and 3 bases at J, with 15 bases between. Here the CDR3 DNA reads TGTGCCAGCAGTGACTCATTTGGCAGGGCTAACTACAATGAGCAGTTCTTC. It translates to CASSDSFGRANYNEQFF.

V usage is TRBV10-3 and J usage is TRBJ2-7; 12 bases align to TRBD2. V dropped 0 bases and J dropped 5; count of bases not matched to a gene: 8. The CDR3 extends over 17 amino acids. CDR1 and CDR2 (germline): ENHRY, SYGVKD. The CDR3 reads CAISESQLAGGRHEQYF. CDR3 DNA sequence: TGTGCCATCAGTGAGTCACAACTAGCGGGGGGACGACACGAGCAGTACTTC.

V gene TRBV5-6 combines with J gene TRBJ2-7; TRBD2 matches at 9 bases. CDR1 is SGHDT and CDR2 is YYEEEE in the germline V gene. V shed 3 bases and J 0 bases; nucleotides not matched to a gene: 10. This CDR3 comprises 17 residues. The CDR3 protein is CASSSDSLAGYSYEQYF. CDR3 nucleotides: TGTGCCAGCAGCTCGGATTCACTAGCGGGTTACTCCTACGAGCAGTACTTC.

J is TRBJ2-2 and V is TRBV5-1, with 7 bases matching TRBD1. The CDR3 contains 15 residues. With 3 bases clipped from V and 2 bases from J, the junction kept 4 bases outside the gene matches. The germline gives CDR1 SGHRS, CDR2 YFSETQ. The CDR3 region is CASSYRDSNTGELFF. The CDR3 region has the DNA TGCGCCAGCAGCTACCGGGACAGTAACACCGGGGAGCTGTTTTTT.

The V and J genes are TRBV5-1 and TRBJ2-5; 9 bases fit TRBD1. The CDR3 covers 15 residues. V gave up 4 bases and J gave up 1 base; unmatched junction bases: 5. Germline-derived CDR1 and CDR2 are SGHRS and YFSETQ. In DNA, the CDR3 is TGCGCCAGCAGCCACGCGGACAGGGGCCAAGAGACCCAGTACTTC. Translated: CASSHADRGQETQYF. Full variable domain (missing parts from reference TRBV5-1 and TRBJ2-5): KAGVTQTPRYLIKTRGQQVTLSCSPISGHRSVSWYQQTPGQGLQFLFEYFSETQRNKGNFPGRFSGRQFSNSRSEMNVSTLELGDSALYLCASSHADRGQETQYFGPGTRLLVL.

The chain is built from TRBV6-1 and TRBJ2-7; tentatively, D is TRBD1 (6 bases). Germline CDR1 reads MNHNS; CDR2 reads SASEGT. This CDR3 is 14 amino acids long. V was cut by 5 bases and J by 4 bases, with 15 bases left in between. DNA of the CDR3: TGTGCCAGCAGTTTTTTGACAGGAAGTTACGAGCAGTACTTC. Translating gives CASSFLTGSYEQYF.

The chain links TRBV29-1 to TRBJ1-2; 9 bases agree with TRBD1. V lost 6 bases, J lost 4 bases, and 6 bases stayed unmatched. The CDR3 runs to 13 residues. Germline assignment: CDR1 SQVTM and CDR2 ANQGSEA. CDR3 loop: CSVDRGVSYGYTF. For the CDR3, the DNA is TGCAGCGTGGACAGGGGCGTCTCCTATGGCTACACCTTC.

V usage is TRBV28 and J usage is TRBJ1-4, with D unclear. CDR1 is MDHEN, CDR2 SYDVKM, per germline. The CDR3 is 13 residues long. Trimming pared 2 bases from V and 8 bases from J, leaving 9 bases between. Written as DNA, the CDR3 is TGTGCCAGCAGTTTAGGGCCTGGCGAAAAACTGTTTTTT. As protein: CASSLGPGEKLFF.

In this sample, this clone turned up a few times. The chain joins TRBV7-9 to TRBJ1-4, with TRBD1 matching over 9 bases. Losses at the gene ends were 5 bases for V and 8 bases for J; bases not matched to a gene: 6. This CDR3 region has 14 residues. Germline V lookup: CDR1 SEHNR, CDR2 FQNEAQ (reference sequence). CDR3 sequence reads: CASSPGTGHEKLFF. The CDR3 DNA sequence: TGTGCCAGCAGCCCGGGGACAGGGCACGAAAAACTGTTTTTT.

The V call is TRBV14, the J call TRBJ1-2, with D tentatively TRBD1 (5 bases). This CDR3 spans 17 amino acids. Germline assignment: CDR1 SGHDN and CDR2 FVKESK. Trimming took off 1 base at V and 4 bases at J, with 19 bases between the two ends. CDR3 amino acids: CASSQGFLLTGTYGYTF. The DNA of the CDR3 is TGTGCCAGCAGCCAAGGCTTTTTACTTACAGGCACCTATGGCTACACCTTC.

CDR3 nucleotides: TGTGCCAGCAGTGGTACAGGGGAAACCGGGGAGCTGTTTTTT. Amino acid sequence: CASSGTGETGELFF. The genes are TRBV2 and TRBJ2-2; 7 nucleotides align to TRBD1. The J segment lost 5 bases and the V segment lost 4 bases, leaving 4 bases of the junction unmatched. This CDR3 has 14 amino acids. Germline V gene lookup returns CDR1 SNHLY and CDR2 FYNNEI.

V gene TRBV6-5 combines with J gene TRBJ2-2; D possibly corresponds to TRBD1 (6 bases). The CDR3 extends over 14 amino acids. V lost 9 bases, J lost 1 base, and 12 bases lay in between. Germline CDR1 and CDR2: MNHEY and SVGAGI. The CDR3 region is CASQGFRNTGELFF. The CDR3 region has the DNA TGTGCCAGTCAGGGGTTTCGGAACACCGGGGAGCTGTTTTTT.

DNA for the CDR3: TGCGCCAGCAGCCAAGGGCTGGAGAGATACAATGAGCAGTTCTTC. It specifies CASSQGLERYNEQFF. The chain couples TRBV4-3 to TRBJ2-1; D is undetermined. Trimming removed 1 base at V and 4 bases at J, with 11 bases between. The CDR3 is 15 residues long. Germline CDR1 reads LGHNA; CDR2 reads YSLEER.